The sequence of this T cell receptor (beta chain) was determined in a study of T cell repertoires in cytomegalovirus infection. Background on the study: Both a matching HLA type and CMV infection were indicated by public TCR beta signatures.

Per germline, CDR1 WSHSY and CDR2 SAAADI. The V end lost 6 bases, the J end lost 3 bases, and 9 bases lay between the germline ends. The CDR3 consists of 12 residues. This clonotype was observed once. Antigen: not known. Via MiXCR, TCRdb re-called the reads, giving one row per CDR3 protein. The data contain about 900,000 distinct CDR3 sequences, around a third of them seen just once; the ten biggest clones take up about 14%. The origin of this receptor is a human donor in good health (CMV status not recorded). Some clones in this sample may be carry-over from other donors' samples. The rearrangement uses TRBV10-2 and TRBJ2-7; D remains unclear. Sequencing used cultured CD8+ T cells from PBMCs, obtained from culture after CMV antigen stimulation. The CDR3 loop is CASSDRFYEQYF. Here the CDR3 DNA reads TGCGCCAGCAGCGACCGATTCTACGAGCAGTACTTC.